The rows below give T cell receptor beta chains drawn from one sample of a study of PD-L1 blockade in urothelial cancer. Only in-frame clones appear in the TCRdb table, and some are missing; sequencing was by immunoSEQ multiplex PCR. The sample includes about 79,000 clones, about 85% seen only once; the top ten take less than 8.5%. The material was PBMCs, obtained around atezolizumab (anti-PD-L1) treatment. Source of these receptors: a man between 40 and 49 years old with urothelial cancer. Each CDR3 is given with its conserved first and last residue. The order of the fields is clone size, J gene, V gene, D gene, CDR3 protein, CDR3 DNA. D genes are given only for firm matches. Only part of the rows carry a size: once, few, many, or a class if the clone is expanded.

NA	TRBJ2-7	TRBV30	NA	CAWTQTHSSYEQYF	TGTGCCTGGACCCAAACCCATAGCAGTTACGAGCAGTACTTC
NA	TRBJ1-3	TRBV15	NA	CATSREQGGAAGNTIYF	TGTGCCACCAGCAGAGAGCAAGGCGGGGCGGCTGGAAACACCATATATTTT
NA	TRBJ1-1	TRBV28	TRBD1	CASIVGQGGFTEAFF	TGTGCCAGCATTGTAGGGCAGGGGGGATTCACTGAAGCTTTCTTT
NA	TRBJ2-7	TRBV11-2	TRBD2	CASSIAGVVAEQYF	TGTGCCAGCAGTATAGCGGGAGTAGTCGCCGAGCAGTACTTC
few	TRBJ1-1	TRBV28	NA	CASSRRTEAFF	TGTGCCAGCAGTAGGCGGACTGAAGCTTTCTTT
NA	TRBJ1-5	TRBV18	TRBD1	CASSRSTGTGGAGNQPQHF	TGTGCCAGCTCACGTAGCACTGGGACAGGGGGCGCCGGCAATCAGCCCCAGCATTTT
NA	TRBJ2-2	TRBV7-9	TRBD2	CASIGLAPRGELFF	TGTGCCAGCATCGGACTAGCTCCTCGAGGGGAGCTGTTTTTT
NA	TRBJ1-1	TRBV27	NA	CASRRAPSPAFF	TGTGCCAGCAGGAGGGCACCTTCACCAGCTTTCTTT
NA	TRBJ1-5	TRBV4-2	NA	CASSQDKSNQPQHF	TGTGCCAGCAGCCAAGATAAAAGCAATCAGCCCCAGCATTTT
NA	TRBJ1-1	TRBV25-1	NA	CASTLGEGNTEAFF	TGTGCCAGCACCTTAGGGGAGGGAAACACTGAAGCTTTCTTT
NA	TRBJ2-7	TRBV11-2	TRBD2	CASSPGGGGTYEQYF	TGTGCCAGCAGCCCTGGTGGCGGGGGGACCTACGAGCAGTACTTC
NA	TRBJ1-5	TRBV28	NA	CASSRGTTDQPQHF	TGTGCCAGCAGTCGAGGGACAACAGATCAGCCCCAGCATTTT
NA	TRBJ2-1	TRBV7-3	TRBD2	CASSLSGRRNEQFF	TGTGCCAGCAGCCTTAGCGGGAGAAGGAATGAGCAGTTCTTC
once	TRBJ2-3	TRBV7-9	TRBD2	CASSLALITSGDTDTQYF	TGTGCCAGCAGCTTAGCGCTAATAACTAGCGGGGACACAGATACGCAGTATTTT
NA	TRBJ2-7	TRBV7-6	TRBD1	CASSPGQGRLRPYEQYF	TGTGCCAGCAGTCCGGGACAGGGAAGATTAAGACCCTACGAGCAGTACTTC
NA	TRBJ2-6	TRBV6-6	TRBD1	CAGGDRGLGGANVLTF	TGTGCCGGTGGGGACAGGGGGCTTGGAGGGGCCAACGTCCTGACTTTC
NA	TRBJ2-7	TRBV6-5	TRBD2	CASSSLAGGAYEQYF	TGTGCCAGCAGTTCCCTCGCGGGGGGGGCCTACGAGCAGTACTTC
NA	TRBJ1-1	TRBV27	NA	CASRSGEDTEAFF	TGTGCCAGCAGATCCGGGGAGGACACTGAAGCTTTCTTT